This is a list of T cell receptor beta chains from one sample in a study of blood T cell repertoires in COVID-19. Profiling relied on immunoSEQ multiplex PCR, and the TCRdb table lists in-frame clones only, not all of them. The sample lists about 66,000 clones; around 92% were seen once. Specimen: peripheral blood. Source of these receptors: a man between 60 and 75 years old with acute or convalescent COVID-19. The conserved cysteine and the conserved F or W are not part of the CDR3 here. Fields, in order: J gene, CDR3 length, V gene, CDR3 protein.

>TRBJ2-1|19|TRBV4-2
ASSQATPGLAGGRAFNEQF
>TRBJ2-7|12|TRBV6-2/TRBV6-3
ASSYSSSLYEQY
>TRBJ1-1|13|TRBV18
ASSPQGAGNTEAF
>TRBJ1-1|13|TRBV7-9
ASSLVGRENTEAF
>TRBJ2-3|11|TRBV6-4
ASSEEITDTQY
>TRBJ1-1|11|TRBV6-5
ASSLGGLTEAF
>TRBJ1-3|15|TRBV7-5
ARSSRSGGPSGNTIY
>TRBJ1-1|10|TRBV28
ASKVGGTEAF
>TRBJ1-2|12|TRBV10-3
AITEIETNYGYT
>TRBJ1-2|13|TRBV5-1
ASSLVEAGDYGYT
>TRBJ2-7|11|TRBV5-1
ASSWGRGNEQY
>TRBJ1-4|12|TRBV7-8
ASSRRRSEEKLF
>TRBJ1-2|13|TRBV7-9
ASKGTGSTNYGYT
>TRBJ1-2|11|TRBV20-1
SASRGVNYGYT
>TRBJ2-1|13|TRBV7-8
ASSPWTGEGNEQF
>TRBJ1-2|11|TRBV5-6
ASGIRTGNGYT
>TRBJ2-7|11|TRBV7-6
AGPGQEDYEQY
>TRBJ1-4|14|TRBV6-5
ASSYSVGQGATKLF
>TRBJ2-3|12|TRBV30
AWSPPELGDTQY
>TRBJ2-7|12|TRBV5-1
ATSTSGASYEQY
>TRBJ1-1|10|TRBV7-9
ASSLDRFEAF
>TRBJ1-6|14|TRBV7-9
ASSPTTRTGNSPLH